Below are 32 T cell receptor beta chains sequenced from a single sample in a study of T cell changes during pregnancy in multiple sclerosis. Data came from immunoSEQ multiplex PCR; TCRdb stores just in-frame clones and leaves some out. Among approximately 41,000 clones listed, less than 95% were seen once. Sequenced here: CD4+ T cells from peripheral blood mononuclear cells, sampled in the second trimester of pregnancy. These receptors all come from a female donor with multiple sclerosis, enrolled in a pregnancy study.

The CDR3 DNA follows: TGTGCCAGCAGCTTAGGACAGGACCTAGGCTACACCTTC. The encoded protein is CASSLGQDLGYTF. The V gene is TRBV7-2, the J gene TRBJ1-2; D possibly corresponds to TRBD1 (6 bases). The germline V gene encodes CDR1 SGHTA and CDR2 FQGNSA. The ends were cut back, 1 base at V and 8 bases at J, with 11 bases in the middle. The CDR3 consists of 13 residues.

This clone was picked up one time. The V call is TRBV7-3, the J call TRBJ2-3; 12 nucleotides align to TRBD2. J was trimmed by 6 bases and V by 1 base; bases with no gene match: 5. The CDR3 runs 16 residues. CDR1 and CDR2 from the germline V gene are SGHTA and FQGTGA. CDR3: CASSLRLAGAPDTQYF. The DNA for the CDR3 is TGTGCCAGCAGCTTAAGACTAGCGGGGGCGCCGGATACGCAGTATTTT.

The J gene is TRBJ2-1, the V gene TRBV4-1; 9 bases match TRBD2. From germline, CDR1 is MGHRA and CDR2 YSYEKL. Trimming at V came to 5 bases and at J to 4 bases, leaving 3 bases not matched to a gene. This CDR3 region has 14 residues. CDR3 nucleotide sequence: TGCGCCAGCAGCGGGACTAGCTGGTACAATGAGCAGTTCTTC. Protein: CASSGTSWYNEQFF.

V usage is TRBV4-1 and J usage is TRBJ2-6; TRBD1 matches 11 bases. The CDR3 is 19 amino acids. Per the germline V gene, CDR1 is MGHRA and CDR2 is YSYEKL. The V gene end was trimmed by 0 bases and the J gene end by 3 bases; junction bases not matched to a gene: 7. The CDR3 DNA reads as TGCGCCAGCAGCCAAGATCTGGACAGGGGGCAGGTTGGGGCCAACGTCCTGACTTTC. It specifies CASSQDLDRGQVGANVLTF.

The rearrangement joins TRBV9 to TRBJ1-1; 7 nucleotides match TRBD1. The CDR3 totals 14 residues. Looked up from germline, CDR1 is SGDLS and CDR2 is YYNGEE. V lost 6 bases to trimming and J lost 3 bases; unmatched junction nucleotides: 8. The CDR3 spells CASKKGAKDTEAFF. CDR3 bases: TGTGCCAGCAAAAAGGGGGCGAAGGACACTGAAGCTTTCTTT.

V and J are TRBV11-3 and TRBJ2-7, with 8 bases matching TRBD1. With V trimmed by 3 bases and J by 0 bases, 1 base remained unmatched. This CDR3 spans 14 amino acids. Germline loops: CDR1 SGHNT, CDR2 YENEEA. CDR3 coding DNA: TGTGCCAGCAGCTTCACAGGGGGCTCCTACGAGCAGTACTTC. It translates to CASSFTGGSYEQYF.

The chain couples TRBV29-1 to TRBJ1-1, with no clear D. Trimming took 5 bases from V and 6 from J, leaving 13 bases between them. Germline CDR1 is SQVTM and CDR2 is ANQGSEA. CDR3 size: 12 residues. DNA for the CDR3: TGCAGCGTTACCGCCATGAGAGCTGAAGCTTTCTTT. This gives the protein CSVTAMRAEAFF.

V gene TRBV19 combines with J gene TRBJ2-5; 14 bases match TRBD2. The CDR3 spans 18 residues. The V and J ends lost 2 bases and 4 bases, in that order; junction bases with no gene match: 9. CDR1 and CDR2 (germline): LNHDA, SQIVND (reference sequence). The CDR3 DNA reads as TGTGCCAGTAGTATAAGGAATGTGGGACTAGCGGGAGTAGAGACCCAGTACTTC. It translates to CASSIRNVGLAGVETQYF. Looking up the rest from reference TRBV19 and TRBJ2-5 gives the full variable domain: DGGITQSPKYLFRKEGQNVTLSCEQNLNHDAMYWYRQDPGQGLRLIYYSQIVNDFQKGDIAEGYSVSREKKESFPLTVTSAQKNPTAFYLCASSIRNVGLAGVETQYFGPGTRLLVL.

This chain uses TRBV5-1 with TRBJ1-5; TRBD1 matches 10 bases. CDR1 and CDR2 from the germline V gene are SGHRS and YFSETQ. V shed 2 bases and J 5 bases; nucleotides not matched to a gene: 4. The CDR3 has 15 amino acids. This chain's CDR3 is CASSLRQGADQPQHF. In DNA form, the CDR3 reads TGCGCCAGCAGCTTACGACAGGGGGCCGATCAGCCCCAGCATTTT. The full variable domain, in which reference TRBV5-1 and TRBJ1-5 provide the parts outside the CDR3, is KAGVTQTPRYLIKTRGQQVTLSCSPISGHRSVSWYQQTPGQGLQFLFEYFSETQRNKGNFPGRFSGRQFSNSRSEMNVSTLELGDSALYLCASSLRQGADQPQHFGDGTRLSIL.

This chain uses TRBV4-1 with TRBJ2-3, with D maybe TRBD2 (5 bases). This CDR3 is 13 amino acids long. With 0 bases removed from V and 9 bases from J, the gap between germline ends came to 10 bases. From germline, CDR1 is MGHRA and CDR2 YSYEKL. The CDR3 loop is CASSQEGGPTQYF. CDR3 coding DNA: TGCGCCAGCAGCCAAGAAGGCGGGCCCACGCAGTATTTT.

The gene calls are TRBV6-5 and TRBJ1-1; TRBD1 is a possible D gene (5 bases). The CDR3 spans 14 residues. Trimming took off 6 bases at V and 2 bases at J, with 13 bases between the two ends. Per germline, CDR1 MNHEY and CDR2 SVGAGI. The CDR3 loop is CASSSGTANTEAFF. DNA of the CDR3: TGTGCCAGCAGCTCCGGGACTGCAAACACTGAAGCTTTCTTT.

The V gene is TRBV4-3, the J gene TRBJ2-7, with 8 bases fitting TRBD1. Germline CDR1 is LGHNA and CDR2 is YSLEER. The V and J ends lost 7 bases and 5 bases, in that order; junction bases with no gene match: 13. CDR3 length: 15 amino acids. The CDR3 DNA is TGCGCCAGCATCCTGGGGTTGGACAGGGCCCACGAGCAGTACTTC. This encodes CASILGLDRAHEQYF.

The rearrangement uses TRBV28 and TRBJ1-2; D gene ambiguous. From germline, CDR1 is MDHEN and CDR2 SYDVKM. The V gene lost 7 bases and the J gene lost 5 bases, with 17 bases spanning the gap. The CDR3 sequence is 14 residues long. CDR3 bases: TGTGCCAGCATTCCCATCCGAGCGGCGTATGGCTACACCTTC. Translating gives CASIPIRAAYGYTF.

This chain links TRBV7-6 with TRBJ2-5; the match to TRBD2 covers 11 bases. CDR3 length: 16 amino acids. The junction had 9 bases not matched to a gene; V was cut back by 4 bases and J by 5 bases. From germline, CDR1 is SGHVS and CDR2 FNYEAQ. In nucleotides, the CDR3 is TGTGCCAGCAGCTACCGACTAGCGGGAAGTAGTGAGACCCAGTACTTC. This translates into CASSYRLAGSSETQYF. Full variable domain (remainder filled in from reference TRBV7-6 and TRBJ2-5): GAGVSQSPRYKVTKRGQDVALRCDPISGHVSLYWYRQALGQGPEFLTYFNYEAQQDKSGLPNDRFSAERPEGSISTLTIQRTEQRDSAMYRCASSYRLAGSSETQYFGPGTRLLVL.

The chain couples TRBV19 to TRBJ1-1, with 7 bases that match TRBD1. This CDR3 is 14 amino acids long. Germline CDR1 and CDR2: LNHDA and SQIVND (reference sequence). Trimming removed 9 bases from V and 10 bases from J; junction bases left unmatched: 17. The CDR3 loop is CASHTGQAARRAFF. CDR3 in DNA: TGTGCCAGCCATACCGGACAGGCGGCCCGTAGAGCTTTCTTT.

This chain uses TRBV5-1 with TRBJ2-5, with D possibly TRBD1 on 6 matching bases. The ends were cut back, 5 bases at V and 5 bases at J, with 16 bases in the middle. The V gene's germline CDR1 is SGHRS and CDR2 YFSETQ. This CDR3 has 14 residues. Here the CDR3 reads CASSPGEREETQYF. CDR3 nucleotide sequence: TGCGCCAGCAGTCCAGGGGAAAGGGAGGAGACCCAGTACTTC.

The chain couples TRBV4-2 to TRBJ2-2, with TRBD2 identical over 12 bases. V was pared by 3 bases and J by 6 bases, with 17 bases of the junction left unmatched. Germline V gene lookup returns CDR1 LGHNA and CDR2 YNFKEQ. The CDR3 runs 20 residues. The CDR3: CASSHTGGASGGGNAGELFF. The CDR3 DNA reads as TGTGCCAGCAGCCATACAGGAGGAGCTAGCGGGGGGGGTAATGCCGGGGAGCTGTTTTTT.

This rearrangement joins TRBV4-3 to TRBJ2-2; TRBD1 might be the D (5 bases). CDR1 and CDR2 (germline): LGHNA, YSLEER. The ends were cut back, 0 bases at V and 1 base at J, with 9 bases in the middle. The CDR3 contains 16 residues. The chain's CDR3 is CASSQEAGQNTGELFF. The CDR3, as DNA: TGCGCCAGCAGCCAAGAAGCAGGGCAGAACACCGGGGAGCTGTTTTTT.

The rearrangement links TRBV7-9 to TRBJ2-2, with D possibly being TRBD1 (6 bases). V was cut by 4 bases and J by 1 base, with 10 bases left in between. Germline V gene lookup returns CDR1 SEHNR and CDR2 FQNEAQ (reference sequence). This CDR3 has 15 amino acids. CDR3: CASSSDRLNTGELFF. DNA for the CDR3: TGTGCCAGCAGCTCGGACAGATTGAACACCGGGGAGCTGTTTTTT.

V is TRBV27 and J is TRBJ1-5, with TRBD1 matching 8 bases. CDR1 and CDR2 (germline): MNHEY, SMNVEV (reference sequence). V lost 1 base and J lost 3; bases outside the gene matches: 8. The CDR3 is 17 residues long. CDR3 protein: CASSLFGTQGANQPQHF. As DNA, the CDR3 is TGTGCCAGCAGTTTATTCGGCACGCAGGGGGCCAATCAGCCCCAGCATTTT.

The CDR3 bases are TGTGCCAGCAGCACGTTCAGGGGTGCGACCGGGGAGCTGTTTTTT. This translates into CASSTFRGATGELFF. V is TRBV7-9 and J is TRBJ2-2; a possible D gene is TRBD1 (6 bases). Trimming stripped 5 bases from V and 5 bases from J, with 15 bases between. CDR1 and CDR2 from the germline V gene are SEHNR and FQNEAQ (reference sequence). The CDR3 sequence is 15 residues long.

The rearrangement uses TRBV29-1 and TRBJ1-1; TRBD1 matches 7 bases. Unmatched junction bases numbered 5, after V lost 7 bases and J lost 3 bases. Per germline, CDR1 SQVTM and CDR2 ANQGSEA. This CDR3 has 12 amino acids. The CDR3 sequence is CSAAQGDTEAFF. Here the CDR3 DNA reads TGCAGCGCCGCCCAGGGGGACACTGAAGCTTTCTTT.

The chain's CDR3 is CASSVRLAGVGDTQYF. CDR3 bases: TGTGCCAGCAGCGTAAGACTAGCGGGGGTCGGAGATACGCAGTATTTT. The chain joins TRBV9 to TRBJ2-3; 12 bases map to TRBD2. V lost 1 base and J lost 5; bases outside the gene matches: 5. Germline loops: CDR1 SGDLS, CDR2 YYNGEE. The CDR3 is made up of 16 amino acids.

This chain uses TRBV27 with TRBJ2-7, with D possibly TRBD2 on 6 matching bases. The length of the CDR3 is 18 residues. V was clipped by 8 bases and J by 4 bases, with 30 bases between them. Looked up from germline, CDR1 is MNHEY and CDR2 is SMNVEV (reference sequence). CDR3 region: CASSPGRPWRGEGYEQYF. In DNA form, the CDR3 reads TGTGCCAGCTCACCGGGCCGACCCTGGAGGGGAGAAGGGTACGAGCAGTACTTC.

The chain is built from TRBV4-2 and TRBJ2-7; 9 bases fit TRBD1. CDR1 LGHNA and CDR2 YNFKEQ come from the germline V gene. The CDR3 length is 14 residues. With V trimmed by 1 base and J by 4 bases, 2 bases remained unmatched. The DNA of the CDR3 is TGTGCCAGCAGCCAAGGACAGGGGGAATACGAGCAGTACTTC. It yields the protein CASSQGQGEYEQYF.

The rearrangement joins TRBV10-3 to TRBJ2-3, with D perhaps TRBD1 (5 bases). This CDR3 has 12 amino acids. Looked up from germline, CDR1 is ENHRY and CDR2 is SYGVKD. V gave up 3 bases and J gave up 7 bases, with 8 bases separating them. The CDR3 bases are TGTGCCATCAGTGAAGGGGTAAATACGCAGTATTTT. Encoded protein: CAISEGVNTQYF.

The chain couples TRBV12-5 to TRBJ2-1, with D possibly TRBD1 on 6 matching bases. V lost 6 bases and J 5 bases, leaving 11 bases between the germline ends. This CDR3 comprises 13 residues. Per germline, CDR1 LGHNT and CDR2 FRNRAP. In nucleotides, the CDR3 is TGTGCTAGTGGCATGGGGGCTAACAATGAGCAGTTCTTC. This translates into CASGMGANNEQFF. Using reference TRBV12-5 and TRBJ2-1 for the parts outside the CDR3, the full variable domain is DARVTQTPRHKVTEMGQEVTMRCQPILGHNTVFWYRQTMMQGLELLAYFRNRAPLDDSGMPKDRFSAEMPDATLATLKIQPSEPRDSAVYFCASGMGANNEQFFGPGTRLTVL.

The rearrangement joins TRBV7-7 to TRBJ1-5; 11 bases line up with TRBD1. J was trimmed by 0 bases and V by 3 bases; bases with no gene match: 7. The CDR3 loop spans 18 amino acids. Germline V gene sequence: CDR1 SSHAT, CDR2 FNYEAQ (reference sequence). This CDR3 is CASSFRDRGTYSNQPQHF. CDR3 in DNA: TGTGCCAGCAGCTTTCGGGACAGGGGGACGTATAGCAATCAGCCCCAGCATTTT.

V is TRBV6-1 and J is TRBJ1-1, with D perhaps TRBD1 (6 bases). CDR3 length: 13 residues. V was clipped by 4 bases and J by 0 bases, with 6 bases between them. Germline V gives CDR1 MNHNS, CDR2 SASEGT. The CDR3, as DNA: TGTGCCAGCAGTGCAGGGGTGAACACTGAAGCTTTCTTT. Protein product: CASSAGVNTEAFF.

V and J are TRBV5-1 and TRBJ1-2; 7 nucleotides line up with TRBD1. Germline V gene sequence: CDR1 SGHRS, CDR2 YFSETQ. CDR3 length: 14 amino acids. The ends lost 4 bases at V and 1 base at J; junction bases unmatched: 4. The CDR3 sequence is CASSGQGGNYGYTF. For the CDR3, the DNA is TGCGCCAGCAGCGGGCAGGGGGGTAACTATGGCTACACCTTC.

The chain links TRBV10-1 to TRBJ2-7; D gene ambiguous. The V end was cut by 5 bases, the J end by 3 bases, with 5 bases between. This CDR3 has 11 amino acids. The germline gives CDR1 WNHNN, CDR2 SYGVQD (reference sequence). The CDR3 loop is CASSSGYEQYF. In DNA form, the CDR3 reads TGCGCCAGCAGTTCGGGCTACGAGCAGTACTTC.

The CDR3 here is CASSPTHGGLNGYTF. The DNA for the CDR3 is TGTGCCAGTAGTCCTACTCACGGGGGTCTCAATGGCTACACCTTC. The chain is built from TRBV19 and TRBJ1-2; D is possibly TRBD1 (5 bases). This CDR3 comprises 15 residues. V lost 5 bases to trimming and J lost 6 bases, with 19 bases between them. Germline V CDR1 and CDR2: LNHDA, SQIVND (reference sequence).